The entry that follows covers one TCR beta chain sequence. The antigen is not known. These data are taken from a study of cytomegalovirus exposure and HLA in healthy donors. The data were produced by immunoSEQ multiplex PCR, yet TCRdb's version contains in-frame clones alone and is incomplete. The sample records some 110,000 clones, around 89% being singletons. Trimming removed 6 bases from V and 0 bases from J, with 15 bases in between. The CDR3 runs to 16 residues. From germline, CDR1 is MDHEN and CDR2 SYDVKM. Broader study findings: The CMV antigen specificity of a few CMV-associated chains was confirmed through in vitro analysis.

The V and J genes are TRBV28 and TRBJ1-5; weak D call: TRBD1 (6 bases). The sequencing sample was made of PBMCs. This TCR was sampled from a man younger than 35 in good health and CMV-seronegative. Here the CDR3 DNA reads TGTGCCAGCAGGACAACAGGGCGGAATAGCAATCAGCCCCAGCATTTT. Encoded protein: CASRTTGRNSNQPQHF.